Sequencing of this T cell receptor beta chain was carried out in a study of molecular identifiers for immune sequencing clone quantification. In the study overall: Five aliquots were made in replicates from the RNA of 20,000 or 100,000 naive CD8 cells, and four were sequenced. Study conclusions and caveats: Effector cells kept over 99% of their molecules in clones above 20 RNA copies, while naive cells kept under 1% there.

With listed TCR primers and previously described methods, bulk TCR libraries were prepared. One entry per CDR3 protein, called by TCRdb with MiXCR from the PCR reads. The sample carries about 510,000 distinct CDR3 sequences, less than 30% recorded once. The authors gated naive CD8 T cells as CD8+CD4-CCR7+CD45RA+ for sorting. Germline V gene lookup returns CDR1 MDHEN and CDR2 SYDVKM. This CDR3 comprises 14 residues. Of note for this clonotype: Its target is unknown. A read error may account for a junction end that differs from germline.

This receptor was identified in a human donor in good health. Some libraries in this study had Jurkat cell RNA spiked in. The chain recombines TRBV28 with TRBJ2-2; no definite D call. Specimen: naive CD8+ T cells from blood, with Jurkat cell RNA spiked in. Subset defined: FACS-sorted CD8+CD4-CCR7+CD45RA+ naive T cells. CDR3 sequence reads: CASSLLENTVELFF. The CDR3 coding sequence is TGTGCCAGCAGTTTATTAGAGAACACCGTGGAGCTGTTTTTT.